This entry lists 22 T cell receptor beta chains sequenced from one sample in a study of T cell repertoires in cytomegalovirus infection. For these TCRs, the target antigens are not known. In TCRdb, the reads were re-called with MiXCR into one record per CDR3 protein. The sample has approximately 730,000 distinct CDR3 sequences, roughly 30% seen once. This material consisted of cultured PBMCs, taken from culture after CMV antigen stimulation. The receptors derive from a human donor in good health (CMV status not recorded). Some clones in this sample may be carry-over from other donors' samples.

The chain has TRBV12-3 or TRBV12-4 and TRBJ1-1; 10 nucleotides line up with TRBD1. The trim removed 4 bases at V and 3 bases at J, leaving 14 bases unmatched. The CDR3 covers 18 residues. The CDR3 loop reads CASSSSPGTGVLYTEAFF. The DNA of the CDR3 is TGTGCCAGCAGTTCCTCACCCGGGACAGGGGTCCTATACACTGAAGCTTTCTTT.

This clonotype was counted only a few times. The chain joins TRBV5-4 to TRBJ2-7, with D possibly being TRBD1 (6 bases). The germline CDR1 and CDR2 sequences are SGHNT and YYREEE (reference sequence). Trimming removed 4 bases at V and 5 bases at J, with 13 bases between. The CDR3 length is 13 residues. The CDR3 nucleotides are TGTGCCAGCAGCGTTCAGGGGAGTGACGAGCAGTACTTC. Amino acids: CASSVQGSDEQYF.

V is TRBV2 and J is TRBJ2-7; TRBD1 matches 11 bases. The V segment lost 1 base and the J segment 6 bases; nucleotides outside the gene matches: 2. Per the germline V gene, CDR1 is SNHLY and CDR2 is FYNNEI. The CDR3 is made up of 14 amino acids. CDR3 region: CASSEGTGGIEQYF. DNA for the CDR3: TGTGCCAGCAGTGAAGGGACAGGGGGCATCGAGCAGTACTTC.

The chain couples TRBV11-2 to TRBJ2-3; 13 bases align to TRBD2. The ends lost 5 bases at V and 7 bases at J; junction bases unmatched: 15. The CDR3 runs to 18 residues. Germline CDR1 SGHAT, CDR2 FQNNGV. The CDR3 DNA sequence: TGTGCCAGCAGCCAACTCCGGGGACTAGCGGGGCGTAAGCATACGCAGTATTTT. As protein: CASSQLRGLAGRKHTQYF.

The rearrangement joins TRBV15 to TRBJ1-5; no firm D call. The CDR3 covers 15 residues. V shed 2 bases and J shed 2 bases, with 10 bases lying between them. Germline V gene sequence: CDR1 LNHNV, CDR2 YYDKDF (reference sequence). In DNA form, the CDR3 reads TGTGCCACCAGCAGAACGGAGGGTGGCAATCAGCCCCAGCATTTT. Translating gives CATSRTEGGNQPQHF.

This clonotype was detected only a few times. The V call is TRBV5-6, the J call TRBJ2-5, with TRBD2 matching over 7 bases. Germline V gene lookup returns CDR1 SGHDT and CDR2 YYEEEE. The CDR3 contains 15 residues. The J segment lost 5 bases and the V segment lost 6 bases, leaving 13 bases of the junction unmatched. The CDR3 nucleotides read TGTGCCAGCACCCCTGCTGCGGGGGTTCGGGAGACCCAGTACTTC. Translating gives CASTPAAGVRETQYF.

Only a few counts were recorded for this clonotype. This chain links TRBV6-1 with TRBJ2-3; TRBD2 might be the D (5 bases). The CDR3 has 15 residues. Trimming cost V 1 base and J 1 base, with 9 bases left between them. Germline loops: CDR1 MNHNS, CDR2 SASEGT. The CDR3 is CASSEVWGGTDTQYF. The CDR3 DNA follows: TGTGCCAGCAGTGAAGTTTGGGGAGGCACAGATACGCAGTATTTT.

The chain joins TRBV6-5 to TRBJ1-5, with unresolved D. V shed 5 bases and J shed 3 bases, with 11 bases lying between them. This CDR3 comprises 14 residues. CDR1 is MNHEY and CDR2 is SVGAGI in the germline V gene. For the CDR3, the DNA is TGTGCCAGCAGTACCAACAGACTCAATCAGCCCCAGCATTTT. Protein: CASSTNRLNQPQHF.

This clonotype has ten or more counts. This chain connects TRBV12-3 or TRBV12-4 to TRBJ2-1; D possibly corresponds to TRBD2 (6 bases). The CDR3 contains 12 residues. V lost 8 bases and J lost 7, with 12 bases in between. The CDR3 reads CASSNGGNEQFF. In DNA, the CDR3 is TGTGCCAGCTCAAACGGAGGGAATGAGCAGTTCTTC.

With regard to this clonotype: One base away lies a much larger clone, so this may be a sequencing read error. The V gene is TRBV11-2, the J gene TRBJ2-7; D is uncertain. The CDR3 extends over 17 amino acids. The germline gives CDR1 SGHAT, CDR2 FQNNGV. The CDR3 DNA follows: TGTGCCAGCAGCGCTCAATTCGGCAGTTCCCTCTCCTACGAGCGGTACTTC. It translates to CASSAQFGSSLSYERYF.

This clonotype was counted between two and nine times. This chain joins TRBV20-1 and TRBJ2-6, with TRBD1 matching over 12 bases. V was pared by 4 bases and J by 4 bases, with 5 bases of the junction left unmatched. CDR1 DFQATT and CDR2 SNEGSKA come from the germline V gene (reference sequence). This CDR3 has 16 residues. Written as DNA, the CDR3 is TGCAGTGCTACGGGACAGGGGGCGATGGGGGCCAACGTCCTGACTTTC. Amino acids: CSATGQGAMGANVLTF.

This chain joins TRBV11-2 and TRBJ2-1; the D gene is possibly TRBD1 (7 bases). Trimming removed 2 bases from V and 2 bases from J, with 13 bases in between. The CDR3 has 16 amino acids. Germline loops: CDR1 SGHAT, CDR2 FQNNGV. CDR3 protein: CASSLSGGGAYNEQFF. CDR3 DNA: TGTGCCAGCAGCTTATCAGGAGGGGGCGCCTACAATGAGCAGTTCTTC.

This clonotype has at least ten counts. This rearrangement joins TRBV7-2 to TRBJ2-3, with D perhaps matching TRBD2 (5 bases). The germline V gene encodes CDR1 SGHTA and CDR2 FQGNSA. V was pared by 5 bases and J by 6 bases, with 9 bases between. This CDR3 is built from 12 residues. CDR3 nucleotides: TGTGCCAGCAGCCTGTGGAGGGATACGCAGTATTTT. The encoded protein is CASSLWRDTQYF.

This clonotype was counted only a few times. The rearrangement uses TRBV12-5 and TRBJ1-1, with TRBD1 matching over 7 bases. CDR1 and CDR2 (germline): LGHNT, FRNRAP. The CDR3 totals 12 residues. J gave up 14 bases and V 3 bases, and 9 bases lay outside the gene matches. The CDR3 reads CASGLTGVTLFF. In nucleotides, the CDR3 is TGTGCTAGTGGTTTAACAGGGGTAACCTTATTCTTT.

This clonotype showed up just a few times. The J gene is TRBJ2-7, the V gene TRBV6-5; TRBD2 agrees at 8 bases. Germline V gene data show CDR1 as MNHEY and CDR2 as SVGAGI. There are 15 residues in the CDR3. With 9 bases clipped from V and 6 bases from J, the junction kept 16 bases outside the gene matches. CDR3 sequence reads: CARTGGRADGGEQYF. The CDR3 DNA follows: TGTGCCAGGACGGGGGGGAGGGCCGATGGGGGCGAGCAGTACTTC.

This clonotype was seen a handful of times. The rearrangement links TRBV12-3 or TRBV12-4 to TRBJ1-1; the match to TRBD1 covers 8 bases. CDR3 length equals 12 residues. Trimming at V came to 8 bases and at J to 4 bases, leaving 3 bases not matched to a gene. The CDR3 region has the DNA TGTGCCAGCGGGACAGGCCTCACTGAAGCTTTCTTT. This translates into CASGTGLTEAFF.

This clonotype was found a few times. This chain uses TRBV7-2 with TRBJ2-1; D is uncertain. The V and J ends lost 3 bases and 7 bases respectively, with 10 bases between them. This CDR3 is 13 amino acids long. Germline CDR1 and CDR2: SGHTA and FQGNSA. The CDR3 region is CASSFMGQNEQFF. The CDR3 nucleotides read TGTGCCAGCAGCTTTATGGGCCAGAATGAGCAGTTCTTC. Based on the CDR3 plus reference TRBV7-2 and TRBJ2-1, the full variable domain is GAGVSQSPSNKVTEKGKDVELRCDPISGHTALYWYRQSLGQGLEFLIYFQGNSAPDKSGLPSDRFSAERTGGSVSTLTIQRTQQEDSAVYLCASSFMGQNEQFFGPGTRLTVL.

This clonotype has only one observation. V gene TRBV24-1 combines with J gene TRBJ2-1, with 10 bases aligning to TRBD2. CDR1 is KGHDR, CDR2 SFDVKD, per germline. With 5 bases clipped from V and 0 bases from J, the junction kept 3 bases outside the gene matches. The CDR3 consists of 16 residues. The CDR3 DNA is TGTGCCACCAGTGCTCGGACTAGCGGCTCCTACAATGAGCAGTTCTTC. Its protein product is CATSARTSGSYNEQFF.

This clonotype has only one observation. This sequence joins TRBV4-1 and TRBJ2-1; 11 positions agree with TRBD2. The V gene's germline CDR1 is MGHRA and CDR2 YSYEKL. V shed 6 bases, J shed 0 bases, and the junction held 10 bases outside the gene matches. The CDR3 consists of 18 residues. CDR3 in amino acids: CASRRGSGRGSSYNEQFF. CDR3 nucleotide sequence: TGCGCCAGCAGGCGAGGTAGCGGGAGGGGGAGCTCCTACAATGAGCAGTTCTTC.

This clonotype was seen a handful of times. In DNA form, the CDR3 reads TGTGCCAGCAGCTTAATTTCGGCTACGGCCCCCACAGATACGCAGTATTTT. This sequence encodes CASSLISATAPTDTQYF. This chain joins TRBV7-2 and TRBJ2-3; D unclear. The germline V gene has CDR1 SGHTA and CDR2 FQGNSA. V shed 2 bases and J shed 2 bases, with 17 bases lying between them. The CDR3 length is 17 residues.

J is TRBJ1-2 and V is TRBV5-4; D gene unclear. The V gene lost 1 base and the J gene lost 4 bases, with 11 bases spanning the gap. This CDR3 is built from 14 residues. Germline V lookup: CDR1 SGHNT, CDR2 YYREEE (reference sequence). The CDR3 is CASSLSGRAYGYTF. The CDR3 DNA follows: TGTGCCAGCAGCTTGTCAGGAAGGGCCTATGGCTACACCTTC. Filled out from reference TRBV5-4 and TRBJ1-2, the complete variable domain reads ETGVTQSPTHLIKTRGQQVTLRCSSQSGHNTVSWYQQALGQGPQFIFQYYREEENGRGNFPPRFSGLQFPNYSSELNVNALELDDSALYLCASSLSGRAYGYTFGSGTRLTVV.

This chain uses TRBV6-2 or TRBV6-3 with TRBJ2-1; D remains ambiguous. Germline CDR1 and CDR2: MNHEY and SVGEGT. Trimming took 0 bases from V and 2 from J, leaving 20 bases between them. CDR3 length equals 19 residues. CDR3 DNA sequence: TGTGCCAGCAGTTACTCGAGCTTCCGACGCATAGCCCCCTACAATGAGCAGTTCTTC. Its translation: CASSYSSFRRIAPYNEQFF.